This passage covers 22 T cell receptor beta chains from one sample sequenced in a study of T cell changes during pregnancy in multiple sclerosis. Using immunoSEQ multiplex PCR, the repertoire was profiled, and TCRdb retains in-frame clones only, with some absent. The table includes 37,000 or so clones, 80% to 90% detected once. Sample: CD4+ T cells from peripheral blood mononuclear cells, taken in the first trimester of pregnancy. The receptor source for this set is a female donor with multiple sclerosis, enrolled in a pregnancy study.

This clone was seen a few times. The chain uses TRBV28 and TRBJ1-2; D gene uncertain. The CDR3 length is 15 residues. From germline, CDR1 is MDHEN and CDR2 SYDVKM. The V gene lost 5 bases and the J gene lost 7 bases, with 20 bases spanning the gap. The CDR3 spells CASSPPQDGLRGYTF. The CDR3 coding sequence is TGTGCCAGCAGTCCCCCTCAGGACGGACTACGTGGCTACACCTTC.

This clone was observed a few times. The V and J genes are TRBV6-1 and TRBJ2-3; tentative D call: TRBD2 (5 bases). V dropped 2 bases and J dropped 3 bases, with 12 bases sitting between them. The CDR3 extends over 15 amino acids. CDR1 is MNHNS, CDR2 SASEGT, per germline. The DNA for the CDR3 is TGTGCCAGCAGTGAAATAGGTTGGAGGACAGATACGCAGTATTTT. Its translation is CASSEIGWRTDTQYF.

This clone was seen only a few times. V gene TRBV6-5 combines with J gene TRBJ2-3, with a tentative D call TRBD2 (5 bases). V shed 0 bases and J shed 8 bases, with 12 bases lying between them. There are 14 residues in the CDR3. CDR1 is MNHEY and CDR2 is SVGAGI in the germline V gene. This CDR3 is CASSYSAGERTQYF. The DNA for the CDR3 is TGTGCCAGCAGTTACTCCGCCGGGGAACGTACGCAGTATTTT.

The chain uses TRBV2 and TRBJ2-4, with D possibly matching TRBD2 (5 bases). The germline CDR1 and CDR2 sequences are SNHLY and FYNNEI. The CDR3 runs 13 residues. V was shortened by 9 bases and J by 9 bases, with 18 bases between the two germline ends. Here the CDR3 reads CASEPTKSGIQYF. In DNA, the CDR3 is TGTGCCAGTGAACCGACTAAATCGGGCATTCAGTACTTC.

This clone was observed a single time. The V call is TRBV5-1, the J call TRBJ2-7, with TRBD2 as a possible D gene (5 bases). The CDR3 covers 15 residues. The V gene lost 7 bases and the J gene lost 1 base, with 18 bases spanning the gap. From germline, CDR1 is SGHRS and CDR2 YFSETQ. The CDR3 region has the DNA TGCGCCAGCTCCTCCCTCCCGACTATTTCCTACGAGCAGTACTTC. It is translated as CASSSLPTISYEQYF.

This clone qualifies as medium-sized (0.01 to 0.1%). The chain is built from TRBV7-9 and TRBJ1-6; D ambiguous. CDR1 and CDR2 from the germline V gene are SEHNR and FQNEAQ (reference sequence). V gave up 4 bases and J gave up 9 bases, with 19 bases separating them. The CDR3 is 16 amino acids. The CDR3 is CASSSLRGPLGSPLHF. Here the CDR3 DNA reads TGTGCCAGCAGCTCTCTCCGAGGACCACTAGGTTCACCCCTCCACTTT.

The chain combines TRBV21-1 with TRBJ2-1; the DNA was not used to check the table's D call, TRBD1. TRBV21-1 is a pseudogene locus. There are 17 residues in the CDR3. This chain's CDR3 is CASSVVRGTDEDNEQFF. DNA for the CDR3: TGTGCCAGCAGCGTGGTGAGGGGGACGGACGAGGATAATGAGCAGTTCTTC.

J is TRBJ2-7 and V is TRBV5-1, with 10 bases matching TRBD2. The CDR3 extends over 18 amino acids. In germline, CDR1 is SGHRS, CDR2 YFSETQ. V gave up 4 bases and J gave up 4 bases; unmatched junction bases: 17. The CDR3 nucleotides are TGCGCCAGCAGCGCAACCGGGACTAGCGATTTCGCACAATACGAGCAGTACTTC. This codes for CASSATGTSDFAQYEQYF.

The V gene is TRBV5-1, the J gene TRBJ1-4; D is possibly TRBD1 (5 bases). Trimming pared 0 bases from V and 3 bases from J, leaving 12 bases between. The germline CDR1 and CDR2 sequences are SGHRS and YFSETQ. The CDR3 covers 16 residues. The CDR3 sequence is CASSLGVDRANEKLFF. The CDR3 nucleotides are TGCGCCAGCAGCTTGGGGGTCGACAGAGCTAATGAAAAACTGTTTTTT.

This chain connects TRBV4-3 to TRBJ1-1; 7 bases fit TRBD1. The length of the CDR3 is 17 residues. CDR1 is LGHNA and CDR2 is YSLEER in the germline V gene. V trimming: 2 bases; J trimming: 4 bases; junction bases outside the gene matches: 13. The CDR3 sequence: CASSQPRTGAWSTEAFF. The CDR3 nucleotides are TGCGCCAGCAGCCAACCGCGCACAGGGGCGTGGAGCACTGAAGCTTTCTTT.

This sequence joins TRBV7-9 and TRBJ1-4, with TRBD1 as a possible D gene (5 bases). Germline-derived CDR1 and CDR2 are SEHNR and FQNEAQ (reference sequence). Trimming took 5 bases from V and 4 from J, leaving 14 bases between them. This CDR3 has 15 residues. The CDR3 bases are TGTGCCAGCAGCCCCGACAGTATATTTAATGAAAAACTGTTTTTT. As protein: CASSPDSIFNEKLFF.

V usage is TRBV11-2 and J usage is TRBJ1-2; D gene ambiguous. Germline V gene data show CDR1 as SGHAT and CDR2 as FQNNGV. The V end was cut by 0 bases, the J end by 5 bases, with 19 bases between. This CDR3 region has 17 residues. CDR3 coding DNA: TGTGCCAGCAGCTTAGATCCCGCGGGGAGGAGGGAATATGGCTACACCTTC. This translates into CASSLDPAGRREYGYTF.

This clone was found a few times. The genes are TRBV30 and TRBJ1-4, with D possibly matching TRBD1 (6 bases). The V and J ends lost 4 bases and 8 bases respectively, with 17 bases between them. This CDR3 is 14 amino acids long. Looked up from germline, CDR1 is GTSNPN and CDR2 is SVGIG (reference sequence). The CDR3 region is CAWTLAGVTEKLFF. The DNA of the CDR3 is TGTGCCTGGACTCTGGCAGGGGTTACAGAAAAACTGTTTTTT.

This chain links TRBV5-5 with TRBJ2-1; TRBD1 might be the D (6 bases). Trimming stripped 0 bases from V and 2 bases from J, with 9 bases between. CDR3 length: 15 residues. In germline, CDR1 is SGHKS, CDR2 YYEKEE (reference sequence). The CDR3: CASSLEGQTYNEQFF. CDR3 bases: TGTGCCAGCAGCTTGGAAGGACAGACCTACAATGAGCAGTTCTTC.

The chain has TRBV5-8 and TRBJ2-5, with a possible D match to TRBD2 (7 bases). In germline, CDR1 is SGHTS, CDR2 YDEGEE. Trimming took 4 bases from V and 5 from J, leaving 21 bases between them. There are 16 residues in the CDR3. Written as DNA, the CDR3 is TGTGCCAGCAGCCCCGGAGGACGGGGGGCCGGGGAGACCCAGTACTTC. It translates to CASSPGGRGAGETQYF.

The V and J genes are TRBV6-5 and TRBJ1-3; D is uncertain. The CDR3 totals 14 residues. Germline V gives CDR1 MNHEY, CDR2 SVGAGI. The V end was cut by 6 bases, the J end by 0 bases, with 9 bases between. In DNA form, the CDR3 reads TGTGCCAGCAGATCAAGCTTCTCTGGAAACACCATATATTTT. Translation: CASRSSFSGNTIYF.

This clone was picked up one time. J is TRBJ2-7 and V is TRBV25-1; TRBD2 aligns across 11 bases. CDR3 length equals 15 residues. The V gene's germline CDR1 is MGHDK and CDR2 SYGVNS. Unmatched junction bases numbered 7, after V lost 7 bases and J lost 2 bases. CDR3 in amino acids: CASNAGTSGPYEQYF. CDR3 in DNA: TGTGCCAGCAACGCGGGGACTAGCGGACCCTACGAGCAGTACTTC.

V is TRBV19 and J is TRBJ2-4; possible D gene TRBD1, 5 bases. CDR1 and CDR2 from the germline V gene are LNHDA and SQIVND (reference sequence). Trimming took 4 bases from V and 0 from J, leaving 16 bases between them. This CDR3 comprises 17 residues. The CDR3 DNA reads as TGTGCCAGTAGTAGAAGTTTCGACAGTATAGCCAAAAACATTCAGTACTTC. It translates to CASSRSFDSIAKNIQYF.

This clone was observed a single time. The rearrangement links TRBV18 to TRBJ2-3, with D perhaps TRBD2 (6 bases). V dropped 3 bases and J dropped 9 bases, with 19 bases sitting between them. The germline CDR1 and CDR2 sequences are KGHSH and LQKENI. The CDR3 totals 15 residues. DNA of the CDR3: TGTGCCAGCTCACCGGAGGGGACCGCCGATGGGACGCAGTATTTT. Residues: CASSPEGTADGTQYF. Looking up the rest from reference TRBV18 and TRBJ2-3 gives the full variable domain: NAGVMQNPRHLVRRRGQEARLRCSPMKGHSHVYWYRQLPEEGLKFMVYLQKENIIDESGMPKERFSAEFPKEGPSILRIQQVVRGDSAAYFCASSPEGTADGTQYFGPGTRLTVL.

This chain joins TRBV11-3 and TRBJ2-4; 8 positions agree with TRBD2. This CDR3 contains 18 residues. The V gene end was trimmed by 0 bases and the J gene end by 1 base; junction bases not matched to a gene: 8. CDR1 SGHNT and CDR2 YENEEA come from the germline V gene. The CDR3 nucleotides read TGTGCCAGCAGCTTAGATCAGAGCGGGAGTGTCGCCAAAAACATTCAGTACTTC. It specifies CASSLDQSGSVAKNIQYF.

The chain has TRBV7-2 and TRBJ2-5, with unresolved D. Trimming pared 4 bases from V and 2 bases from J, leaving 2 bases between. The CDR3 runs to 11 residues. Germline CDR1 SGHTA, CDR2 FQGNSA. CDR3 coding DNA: TGTGCCAGCAGCTCTCAAGAGACCCAGTACTTC. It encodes CASSSQETQYF.

For the CDR3, the DNA is TGTGCCAGCTCACAATCGACGGGACAGGGAAACATTCAGTACTTC. Translation gives CASSQSTGQGNIQYF. The chain is built from TRBV18 and TRBJ2-4; 9 bases align to TRBD1. The CDR3 is 15 amino acids. Per germline, CDR1 KGHSH and CDR2 LQKENI. Losses at the gene ends were 4 bases for V and 6 bases for J; bases not matched to a gene: 7.